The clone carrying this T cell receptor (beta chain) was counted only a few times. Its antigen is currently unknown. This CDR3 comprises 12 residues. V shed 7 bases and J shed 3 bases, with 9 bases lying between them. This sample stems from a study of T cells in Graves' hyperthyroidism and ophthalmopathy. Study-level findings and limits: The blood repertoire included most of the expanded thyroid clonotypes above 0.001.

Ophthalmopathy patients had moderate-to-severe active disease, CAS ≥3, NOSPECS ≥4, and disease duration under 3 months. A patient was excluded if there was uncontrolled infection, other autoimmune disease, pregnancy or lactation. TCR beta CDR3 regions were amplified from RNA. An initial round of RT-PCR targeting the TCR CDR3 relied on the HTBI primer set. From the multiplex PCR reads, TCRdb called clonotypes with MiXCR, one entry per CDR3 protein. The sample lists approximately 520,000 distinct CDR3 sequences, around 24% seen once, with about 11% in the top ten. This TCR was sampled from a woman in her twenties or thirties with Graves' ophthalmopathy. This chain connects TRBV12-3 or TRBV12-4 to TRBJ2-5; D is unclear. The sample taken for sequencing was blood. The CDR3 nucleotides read TGTGCCAGCAAAGATCAGGAAGAGACCCAGTACTTC. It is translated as CASKDQEETQYF.